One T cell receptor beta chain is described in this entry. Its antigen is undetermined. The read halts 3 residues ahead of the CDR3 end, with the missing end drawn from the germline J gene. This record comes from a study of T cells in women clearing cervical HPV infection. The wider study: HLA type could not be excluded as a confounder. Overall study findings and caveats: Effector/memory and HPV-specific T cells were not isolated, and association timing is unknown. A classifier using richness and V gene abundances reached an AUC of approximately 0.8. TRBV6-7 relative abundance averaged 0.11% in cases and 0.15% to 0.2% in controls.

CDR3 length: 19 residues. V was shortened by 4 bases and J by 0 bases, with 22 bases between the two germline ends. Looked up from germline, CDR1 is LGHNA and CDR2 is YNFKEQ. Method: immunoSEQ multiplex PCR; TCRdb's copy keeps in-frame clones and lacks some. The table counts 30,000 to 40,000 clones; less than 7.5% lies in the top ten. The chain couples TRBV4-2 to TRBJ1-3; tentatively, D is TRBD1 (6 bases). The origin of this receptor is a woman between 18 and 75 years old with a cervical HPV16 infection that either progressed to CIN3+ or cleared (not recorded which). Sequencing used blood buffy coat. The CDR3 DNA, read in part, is TGTGCCAGCAGCCCAAGGTCCCGACAGGAGACCTCCTCTGGAAACACC. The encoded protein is CASSPRSRQETSSGNT. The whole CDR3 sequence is CASSPRSRQETSSGNTIYF.